Below, 15 T cell receptor beta chains from the same sample are listed, as sequenced in a study of blood T cells in healthy people across ages. Primers used in a second PCR of about 6 to 11 cycles were a sample-barcoded 5' primer and a J-beta primer mix. TCRdb re-derived calls from the 5' RACE reads in MiXCR, one entry per CDR3 protein. The table lists more than 800,000 distinct CDR3 sequences, 40% to 50% of them singletons. Sample: blood. The receptor set was obtained from a woman aged 60-75 years in good health.

This chain joins TRBV12-3 or TRBV12-4 and TRBJ1-1, with D hard to call. The germline V and J ends were trimmed by 3 bases and 8 bases, with 19 bases remaining between them. This CDR3 spans 15 amino acids. CDR3 in amino acids: CASSFMGKTASEAFF. The CDR3 DNA reads TGTGCCAGCAGTTTCATGGGTAAAACGGCGAGCGAAGCTTTCTTT.

At least ten counts were recorded for this clonotype. The chain uses TRBV20-1 and TRBJ2-7; possibly TRBD1 for D (7 bases). The CDR3 spans 13 residues. V lost 5 bases and J 6 bases, leaving 17 bases between the germline ends. CDR1 is DFQATT and CDR2 is SNEGSKA in the germline V gene (reference sequence). This chain's CDR3 is CSAQPNRGGEQYF. The CDR3 DNA is TGCAGTGCTCAACCTAACAGGGGAGGCGAGCAGTACTTC.

The chain recombines TRBV6-6 with TRBJ2-3; 9 bases are shared with TRBD2. Germline CDR1 is MNHNY and CDR2 is SVGAGI (reference sequence). The CDR3 has 16 amino acids. V lost 5 bases to trimming and J lost 6 bases; unmatched junction nucleotides: 12. In DNA form, the CDR3 reads TGTGCCAGCAGTCACTTAGCGGGAGCCCCATCGGATACGCAGTATTTT. This translates into CASSHLAGAPSDTQYF.

In its sample, this clonotype was seen a few times. The genes are TRBV6-1 and TRBJ2-4; D is perhaps TRBD1 (5 bases). The J call could be wrong; TRBJ2-7 is a better fit for the DNA end. Germline V gene sequence: CDR1 MNHNS, CDR2 SASEGT. The CDR3 extends over 14 amino acids. The CDR3 is CASSEEYRGGEQYF. The CDR3 DNA reads as TGTGCCAGCAGTGAAGAGTATAGGGGCGGCGAGCAGTACTTC.

This clonotype was recorded once. V is TRBV3-1 and J is TRBJ2-3; unclear D gene. Germline CDR1 LGHDT, CDR2 YNNKEL (reference sequence). This CDR3 is built from 13 residues. V was clipped by 4 bases and J by 6 bases, with 11 bases between them. The CDR3 coding sequence is TGTGCCAGCAGCCCTCGCAAGAGGGATACGCAGTATTTT. Translated, it gives CASSPRKRDTQYF.

The CDR3, as DNA: TGTGCCATCAGTGAAAGAGTCAGGGTTCGGAATGAGCAGTTCTTC. It codes for CAISERVRVRNEQFF. V usage is TRBV10-3 and J usage is TRBJ2-1, with D perhaps matching TRBD1 (5 bases). Looked up from germline, CDR1 is ENHRY and CDR2 is SYGVKD. The CDR3 contains 15 residues. V lost 3 bases and J 7 bases, leaving 16 bases between the germline ends.

This clonotype was observed a few times. The J gene is TRBJ2-3, the V gene TRBV20-1; 9 bases match TRBD2. J lost 5 bases, V lost 3 bases, and 9 bases had no gene match. CDR3 length: 15 amino acids. Germline V gene sequence: CDR1 DFQATT, CDR2 SNEGSKA (reference sequence). As DNA, the CDR3 is TGCAGTGCTAGTCTGGTAGCGGGAGTTTTAGATACGCAGTATTTT. This sequence encodes CSASLVAGVLDTQYF.

This clonotype was detected a few times. This chain uses TRBV2 with TRBJ2-6, with a tentative D call TRBD2 (5 bases). The germline V gene has CDR1 SNHLY and CDR2 FYNNEI. V lost 8 bases and J 0 bases, leaving 17 bases between the germline ends. The CDR3 length is 17 residues. CDR3 DNA sequence: TGTGCCAGCCCTGTTCGGCGGGCGGACTCTGGGGCCAACGTCCTGACTTTC. This translates into CASPVRRADSGANVLTF.

In regard to this clonotype: The junction and the germline gene differ at one end; a read error may be behind it. The chain joins TRBV12-3 or TRBV12-4 to TRBJ2-3; 9 bases are a match to TRBD2. The CDR3 covers 17 residues. The CDR3 region has the DNA TGTGCCAGCAGTTTAGTGGCTAGCGGGATTTTTGCAGATGCGCAGTATTTT. Protein sequence: CASSLVASGIFADAQYF.

Turning to this clonotype: This may stem from a read error, because a much larger clone lies one nucleotide away. The chain recombines TRBV6-2 or TRBV6-3 with TRBJ2-1; TRBD1 matches at 9 bases. The J call may be mistaken, given a closer DNA end match to TRBJ2-7. This CDR3 is 14 amino acids long. Germline CDR1 MNHEY, CDR2 SVGEGT. The CDR3 DNA reads TGTGCCAGCAGTGACCTGACAGGGGGGAGTGAGCAGTACTTC. Its protein product is CASSDLTGGSEQYF.

The chain carries TRBV5-1 and TRBJ2-7; 10 bases fit TRBD1. Per the germline V gene, CDR1 is SGHRS and CDR2 is YFSETQ. J was trimmed by 6 bases and V by 4 bases; bases with no gene match: 7. CDR3 length equals 14 residues. The CDR3 is CASSIRDRGCEQYF. The CDR3 DNA is TGCGCCAGCAGCATCCGGGACAGGGGCTGCGAGCAGTACTTC. The variable domain in full, completed from reference TRBV5-1 and TRBJ2-7, reads KAGVTQTPRYLIKTRGQQVTLSCSPISGHRSVSWYQQTPGQGLQFLFEYFSETQRNKGNFPGRFSGRQFSNSRSEMNVSTLELGDSALYLCASSIRDRGCEQYFGPGTRLTVT.

J is TRBJ2-1 and V is TRBV5-1, with 9 bases identical to TRBD2. From germline, CDR1 is SGHRS and CDR2 YFSETQ. This CDR3 has 19 amino acids. V dropped 0 bases and J dropped 0; count of bases not matched to a gene: 10. CDR3 loop: CASSLGGLAGSSSYNEQFF. DNA for the CDR3: TGCGCCAGCAGCTTGGGGGGGCTAGCGGGGTCCAGCTCCTACAATGAGCAGTTCTTC.

The chain joins TRBV7-3 to TRBJ2-1; D is possibly TRBD2 (7 bases). The V end lost 5 bases, the J end lost 0 bases, and 17 bases lay between the germline ends. The CDR3 spans 17 residues. Germline V gene lookup returns CDR1 SGHTA and CDR2 FQGTGA. DNA for the CDR3: TGTGCCAGCAGCCCAAGGGGGGGGGCGGCCTCCTACAATGAGCAGTTCTTC. This translates into CASSPRGGAASYNEQFF. The full variable domain, with the rest looked up from reference TRBV7-3 and TRBJ2-1, is GAGVSQTPSNKVTEKGKYVELRCDPISGHTALYWYRQSLGQGPEFLIYFQGTGAADDSGLPNDRFFAVRPEGSVSTLKIQRTERGDSAVYLCASSPRGGAASYNEQFFGPGTRLTVL.

This clonotype was seen a handful of times. The chain is built from TRBV29-1 and TRBJ2-5; the D call may be TRBD1 or TRBD2 (5 bases each). Germline V gene sequence: CDR1 SQVTM, CDR2 ANQGSEA. CDR3 length: 13 amino acids. The V and J ends lost 2 bases and 4 bases respectively, with 11 bases between them. The CDR3 here is CSVESGTGETQYF. The CDR3 DNA sequence: TGCAGCGTTGAATCGGGGACCGGAGAGACCCAGTACTTC.

Many counts were recorded for this clonotype. The V and J genes are TRBV5-1 and TRBJ2-7; TRBD1 matches 7 bases. Per germline, CDR1 SGHRS and CDR2 YFSETQ. The CDR3 is 14 amino acids. V lost 5 bases, J lost 5 bases, and 10 bases stayed unmatched. The CDR3 DNA reads TGCGCCAGCAGACGCGCTGGGACAGTCGACGAGCAGTACTTC. Its protein is CASRRAGTVDEQYF.